The 5 T cell receptor beta chains below were found in one sample sequenced in a study of CD8+ T cells in alopecia areata. Specified treatment: oral pan-JAK inhibitor, 5-10 mg twice daily. Extracted RNA was reverse transcribed, and the resulting cDNA served as sequencing template. Libraries were prepared by immunoSEQ multiplex PCR; TCRdb keeps only in-frame clonotypes and omits some of them. The repertoire consists of 87,000 or so clones, with around three quarters occurring once and the leading ten covering around a sixth. The starting material was CD8+ T cells sorted from blood, obtained around week 42, from a patient treated with tofacitinib. The receptor source for this set is a human donor with alopecia areata.

The chain carries TRBV5-1 and TRBJ2-5, with a weak D call TRBD1 (5 bases). The ends were cut back, 4 bases at V and 5 bases at J, with 15 bases in the middle. CDR1 is SGHRS and CDR2 is YFSETQ in the germline V gene. This CDR3 is built from 14 residues. Here the CDR3 DNA reads TGCGCCAGCAGCCAAGATCAGGGTACGGAGACCCAGTACTTC. Translating gives CASSQDQGTETQYF.

This chain joins TRBV19 and TRBJ2-1; D uncertain. The germline CDR1 and CDR2 sequences are LNHDA and SQIVND (reference sequence). The CDR3 is made up of 13 amino acids. The V and J ends lost 3 bases and 4 bases respectively, with 7 bases between them. The CDR3 region has the DNA TGTGCCAGTAGTATCGGACCGTACAATGAGCAGTTCTTC. This gives the protein CASSIGPYNEQFF.

J is TRBJ1-5 and V is TRBV5-6; D perhaps matches TRBD1 (5 bases). Germline lookup yields CDR1 SGHDT and CDR2 YYEEEE. The V gene lost 4 bases and the J gene lost 7 bases, with 9 bases spanning the gap. The length of the CDR3 is 12 residues. The CDR3 sequence: CASSLGTQPQHF. For the CDR3, the DNA is TGTGCCAGCAGCCTAGGGACCCAGCCCCAGCATTTT.

In this sample, this clone turned up a few times. DNA of the CDR3: TGTGCCAGCTCACCTCTGAACACCGGGGAGCTGTTTTTT. Residues: CASSPLNTGELFF. The chain couples TRBV18 to TRBJ2-2; D unresolved. There are 13 residues in the CDR3. Trimming removed 3 bases from V and 1 base from J, with 3 bases in between. From germline, CDR1 is KGHSH and CDR2 LQKENI. Combining the CDR3 with reference TRBV18 and TRBJ2-2 gives the whole variable domain NAGVMQNPRHLVRRRGQEARLRCSPMKGHSHVYWYRQLPEEGLKFMVYLQKENIIDESGMPKERFSAEFPKEGPSILRIQQVVRGDSAAYFCASSPLNTGELFFGEGSRLTVL.

This chain links TRBV19 with TRBJ2-1, with 7 bases identical to TRBD2. After removal of 1 base from V and 4 bases from J, the junction contained 4 bases not matched to a gene. The V gene's germline CDR1 is LNHDA and CDR2 SQIVND (reference sequence). The CDR3 is 15 amino acids. CDR3 sequence: CASSIAGGTYNEQFF. The CDR3 DNA sequence: TGTGCCAGTAGTATAGCGGGGGGTACTTACAATGAGCAGTTCTTC.